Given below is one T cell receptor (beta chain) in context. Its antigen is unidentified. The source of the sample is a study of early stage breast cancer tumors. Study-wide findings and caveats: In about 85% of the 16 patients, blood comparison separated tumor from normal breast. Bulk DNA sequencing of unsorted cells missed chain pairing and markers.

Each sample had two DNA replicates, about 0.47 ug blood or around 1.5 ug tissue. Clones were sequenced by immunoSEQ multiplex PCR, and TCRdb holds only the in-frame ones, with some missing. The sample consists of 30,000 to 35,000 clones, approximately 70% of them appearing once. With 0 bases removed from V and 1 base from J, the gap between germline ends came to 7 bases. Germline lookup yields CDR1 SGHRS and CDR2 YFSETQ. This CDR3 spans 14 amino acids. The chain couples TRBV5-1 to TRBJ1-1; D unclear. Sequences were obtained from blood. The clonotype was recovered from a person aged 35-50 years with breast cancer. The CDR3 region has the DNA TGCGCCAGCAGCTTGGGTGCTGGGAACACTGAAGCTTTCTTT. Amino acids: CASSLGAGNTEAFF.